This T cell receptor beta chain was recovered during a study of T-cell reconstitution after alpha-beta-depleted transplantation in children. Study-level points and caveats: Expanded graft clones numbering several hundred reportedly gave rise to alpha-beta T cells about two months after transplant. It was newly produced T cells that mostly accounted for T-cell counts and diversity one year after transplant. High day-60 TCRbeta diversity in some patients came from surviving recipient T cells and thymic progenitors.

The CDR3 loop spans 16 amino acids. Germline V gene lookup returns CDR1 SGHRS and CDR2 YFSETQ. The V and J ends lost 5 bases and 4 bases, in that order; junction bases with no gene match: 11. As it was prepared, the TCRbeta library received unique molecular identifiers. MiXCR was run by TCRdb on the PCR reads, yielding one entry per CDR3 protein. The sample shows about 200,000 distinct CDR3 sequences, 5.5% to 7% of them seen only once. This clonotype turned up a few times. Its antigen remains unidentified. The source was PBMCs, collected before TCRalphabeta/CD19-depleted stem cell transplant. This TCR was recovered from a boy younger than 10 with acute lymphoblastic leukemia, due to receive a stem cell transplant. This rearrangement joins TRBV5-1 to TRBJ2-5; TRBD1 matches at 10 bases. The CDR3 region has the DNA TGCGCCAGCAGTCGACCGGGACAGGGGTTCGGAGAGACCCAGTACTTC. It codes for CASSRPGQGFGETQYF.